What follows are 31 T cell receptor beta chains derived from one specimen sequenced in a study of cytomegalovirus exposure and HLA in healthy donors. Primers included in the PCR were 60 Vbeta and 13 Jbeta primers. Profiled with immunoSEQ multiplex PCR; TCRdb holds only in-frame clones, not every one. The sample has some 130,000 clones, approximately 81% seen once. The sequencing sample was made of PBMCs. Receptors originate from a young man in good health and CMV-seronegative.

The CDR3 region is CASSREAGGSSYEQYF. CDR3 nucleotide sequence: TGCGCCAGCAGCCGCGAAGCGGGGGGGAGCTCCTACGAGCAGTACTTC. V gene TRBV5-1 combines with J gene TRBJ2-7; 10 bases map to TRBD2. The CDR3 is made up of 16 amino acids. Germline V gene lookup returns CDR1 SGHRS and CDR2 YFSETQ. V lost 4 bases and J lost 0; bases outside the gene matches: 7.

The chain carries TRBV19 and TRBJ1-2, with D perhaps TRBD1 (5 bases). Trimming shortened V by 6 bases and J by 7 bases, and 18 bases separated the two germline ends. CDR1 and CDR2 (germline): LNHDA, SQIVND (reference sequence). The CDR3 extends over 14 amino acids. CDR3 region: CASRPETVYLGYTF. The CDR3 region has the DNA TGTGCCAGTAGGCCCGAGACAGTTTATCTTGGCTACACCTTC.

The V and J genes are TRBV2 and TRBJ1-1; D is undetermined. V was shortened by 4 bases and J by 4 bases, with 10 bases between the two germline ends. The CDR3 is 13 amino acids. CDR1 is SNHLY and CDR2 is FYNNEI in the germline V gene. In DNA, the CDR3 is TGTGCCAGCAGTGTCCGGTCAAGCACTGAAGCTTTCTTT. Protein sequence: CASSVRSSTEAFF. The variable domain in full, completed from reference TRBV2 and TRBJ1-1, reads EPEVTQTPSHQVTQMGQEVILRCVPISNHLYFYWYRQILGQKVEFLVSFYNNEISEKSEIFDDQFSVERPDGSNFTLKIRSTKLEDSAMYFCASSVRSSTEAFFGQGTRLTVV.

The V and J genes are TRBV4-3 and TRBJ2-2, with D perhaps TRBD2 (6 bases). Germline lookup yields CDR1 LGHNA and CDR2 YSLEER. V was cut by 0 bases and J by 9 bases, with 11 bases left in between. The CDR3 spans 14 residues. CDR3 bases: TGCGCCAGCAGCCAAGATATACTAGCACGGGAGCTGTTTTTT. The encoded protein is CASSQDILARELFF.

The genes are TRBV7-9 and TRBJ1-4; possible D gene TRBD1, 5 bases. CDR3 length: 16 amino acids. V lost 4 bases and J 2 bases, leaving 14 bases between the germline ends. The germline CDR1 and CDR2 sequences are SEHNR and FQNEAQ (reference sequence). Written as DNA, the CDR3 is TGTGCCAGCAGCTCTCCTGGGGGGTCCACTAATGAAAAACTGTTTTTT. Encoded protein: CASSSPGGSTNEKLFF.

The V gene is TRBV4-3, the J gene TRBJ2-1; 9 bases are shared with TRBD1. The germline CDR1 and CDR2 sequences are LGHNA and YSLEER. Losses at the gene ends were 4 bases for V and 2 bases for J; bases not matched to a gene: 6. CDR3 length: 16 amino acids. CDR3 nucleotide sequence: TGCGCCAGCAGCCCGGGACAGGGTAGGACCTACAATGAGCAGTTCTTC. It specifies CASSPGQGRTYNEQFF.

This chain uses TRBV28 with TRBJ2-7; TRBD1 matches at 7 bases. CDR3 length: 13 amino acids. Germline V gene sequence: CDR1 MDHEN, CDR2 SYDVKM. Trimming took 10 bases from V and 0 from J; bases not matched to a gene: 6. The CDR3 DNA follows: TGTGCCACTGGGACAGTAAGCTCCTACGAGCAGTACTTC. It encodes CATGTVSSYEQYF.

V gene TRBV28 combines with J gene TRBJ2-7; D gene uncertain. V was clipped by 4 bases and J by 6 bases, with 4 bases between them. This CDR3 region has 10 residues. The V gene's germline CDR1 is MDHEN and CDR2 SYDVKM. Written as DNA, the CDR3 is TGTGCCAGCAGTTCCATCGAGCAGTACTTC. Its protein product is CASSSIEQYF.

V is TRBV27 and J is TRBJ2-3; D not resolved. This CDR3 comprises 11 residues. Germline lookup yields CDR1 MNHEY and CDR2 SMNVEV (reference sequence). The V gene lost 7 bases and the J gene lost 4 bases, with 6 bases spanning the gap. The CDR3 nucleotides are TGTGCCAGCAAACTGGCAGATACGCAGTATTTT. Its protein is CASKLADTQYF.

DNA of the CDR3: TGTGCCAGCAGCGTAGGACGTAACAGGGGGCAGAGTGGCTACACCTTC. This encodes CASSVGRNRGQSGYTF. J is TRBJ1-2 and V is TRBV9, with 9 bases that match TRBD1. Per germline, CDR1 SGDLS and CDR2 YYNGEE. Trimming took 0 bases from V and 7 from J; bases not matched to a gene: 10. The CDR3 is 16 amino acids.

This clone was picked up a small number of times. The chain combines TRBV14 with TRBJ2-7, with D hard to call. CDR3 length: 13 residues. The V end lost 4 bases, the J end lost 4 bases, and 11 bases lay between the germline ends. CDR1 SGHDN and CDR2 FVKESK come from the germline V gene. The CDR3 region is CASSPRWAYEQYF. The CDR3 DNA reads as TGTGCCAGCAGCCCCCGCTGGGCGTACGAGCAGTACTTC.

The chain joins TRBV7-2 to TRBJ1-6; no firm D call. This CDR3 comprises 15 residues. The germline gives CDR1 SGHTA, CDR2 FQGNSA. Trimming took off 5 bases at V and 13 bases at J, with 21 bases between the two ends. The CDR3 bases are TGTGCCAGCAGCGCCGGGAGGCTTACGGGGTCGCCCCTCCACTTT. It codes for CASSAGRLTGSPLHF.

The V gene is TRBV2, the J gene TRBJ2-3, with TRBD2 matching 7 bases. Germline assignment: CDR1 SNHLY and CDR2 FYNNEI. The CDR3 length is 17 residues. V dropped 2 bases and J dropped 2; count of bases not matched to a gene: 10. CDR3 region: CASSEPRTSWITDTQYF. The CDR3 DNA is TGTGCCAGCAGTGAACCCCGGACTAGTTGGATCACAGATACGCAGTATTTT.

Here the CDR3 reads CASSLSVGTSAGELFF. CDR3 coding DNA: TGTGCCAGCAGCCTTAGTGTCGGGACTAGCGCCGGGGAGCTGTTTTTT. V usage is TRBV7-9 and J usage is TRBJ2-2, with 10 bases matching TRBD2. The CDR3 is 16 amino acids. J lost 6 bases, V lost 5 bases, and 9 bases had no gene match. The germline V gene has CDR1 SEHNR and CDR2 FQNEAQ (reference sequence). Using reference TRBV7-9 and TRBJ2-2 for the parts outside the CDR3, the full variable domain is DTGVSQNPRHKITKRGQNVTFRCDPISEHNRLYWYRQTLGQGPEFLTYFQNEAQLEKSRLLSDRFSAERPKGSFSTLEIQRTEQGDSAMYLCASSLSVGTSAGELFFGEGSRLTVL.

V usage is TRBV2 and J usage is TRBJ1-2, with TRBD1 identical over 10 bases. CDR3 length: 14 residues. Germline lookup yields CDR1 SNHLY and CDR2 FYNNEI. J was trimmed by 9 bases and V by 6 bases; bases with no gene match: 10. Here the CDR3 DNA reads TGTGCCAGCAGCGCCGGGACAGGGGACGGTCGCTACACCTTC. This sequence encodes CASSAGTGDGRYTF.

DNA of the CDR3: TGTGCCAGCAGCATAGGTGGGGTCTCGGGGAATGAGCAGTTCTTC. Amino acids: CASSIGGVSGNEQFF. The rearrangement uses TRBV7-2 and TRBJ2-1; D is possibly TRBD2 (5 bases). Germline CDR1 reads SGHTA; CDR2 reads FQGNSA. The CDR3 spans 15 residues. The V end was cut by 5 bases, the J end by 7 bases, with 18 bases between.

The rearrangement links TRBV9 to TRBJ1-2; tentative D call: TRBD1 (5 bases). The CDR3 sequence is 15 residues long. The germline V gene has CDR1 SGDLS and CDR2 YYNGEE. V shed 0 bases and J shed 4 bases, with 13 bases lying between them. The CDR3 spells CASSVDFGDSYGYTF. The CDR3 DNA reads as TGTGCCAGCAGCGTAGATTTCGGAGACAGCTATGGCTACACCTTC.

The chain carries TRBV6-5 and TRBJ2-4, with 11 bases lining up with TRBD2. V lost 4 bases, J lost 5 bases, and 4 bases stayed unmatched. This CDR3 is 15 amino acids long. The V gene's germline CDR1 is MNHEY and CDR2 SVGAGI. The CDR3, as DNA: TGTGCCAGCAGTTTAGCGGGGGGGCGACAAAACATTCAGTACTTC. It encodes CASSLAGGRQNIQYF.

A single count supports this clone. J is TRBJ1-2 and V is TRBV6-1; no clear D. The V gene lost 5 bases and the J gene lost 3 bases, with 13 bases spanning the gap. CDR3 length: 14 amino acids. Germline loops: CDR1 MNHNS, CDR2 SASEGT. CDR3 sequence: CASSHPTSHYGYTF. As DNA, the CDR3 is TGTGCCAGCAGTCATCCGACATCGCACTATGGCTACACCTTC.

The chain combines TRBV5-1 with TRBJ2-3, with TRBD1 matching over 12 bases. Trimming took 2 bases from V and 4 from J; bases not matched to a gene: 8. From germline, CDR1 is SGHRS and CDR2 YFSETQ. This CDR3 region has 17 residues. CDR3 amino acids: CASSLTGQGARADTQYF. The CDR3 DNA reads TGCGCCAGCAGCTTAACGGGACAGGGGGCGAGGGCAGATACGCAGTATTTT. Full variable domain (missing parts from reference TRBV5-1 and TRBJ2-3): KAGVTQTPRYLIKTRGQQVTLSCSPISGHRSVSWYQQTPGQGLQFLFEYFSETQRNKGNFPGRFSGRQFSNSRSEMNVSTLELGDSALYLCASSLTGQGARADTQYFGPGTRLTVL.

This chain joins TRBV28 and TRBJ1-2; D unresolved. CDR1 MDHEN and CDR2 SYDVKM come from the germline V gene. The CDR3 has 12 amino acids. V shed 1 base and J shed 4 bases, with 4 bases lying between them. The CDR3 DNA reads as TGTGCCAGCAGTTTATCTTCCTATGGCTACACCTTC. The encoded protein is CASSLSSYGYTF.

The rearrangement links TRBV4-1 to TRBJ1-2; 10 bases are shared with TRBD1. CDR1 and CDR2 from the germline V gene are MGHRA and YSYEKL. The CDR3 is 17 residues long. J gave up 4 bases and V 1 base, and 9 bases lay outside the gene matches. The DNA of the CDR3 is TGCGCCAGCAGCCAAGGGGACAGGGGAGTGCTCTCCTATGGCTACACCTTC. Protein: CASSQGDRGVLSYGYTF.

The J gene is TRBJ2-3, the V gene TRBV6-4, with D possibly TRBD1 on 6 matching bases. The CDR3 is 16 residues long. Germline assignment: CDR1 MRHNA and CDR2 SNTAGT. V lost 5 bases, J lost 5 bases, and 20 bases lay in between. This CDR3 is CASSSVGTHRRDTQYF. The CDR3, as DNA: TGTGCCAGCAGTTCGGTGGGGACACACAGGAGAGATACGCAGTATTTT.

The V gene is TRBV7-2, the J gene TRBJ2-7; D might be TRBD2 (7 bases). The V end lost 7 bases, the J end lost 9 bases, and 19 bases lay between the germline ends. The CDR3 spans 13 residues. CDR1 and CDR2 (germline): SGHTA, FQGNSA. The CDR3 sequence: CASTPRGGQGQYF. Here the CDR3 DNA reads TGTGCCAGCACCCCTAGGGGGGGCCAGGGGCAGTACTTC.

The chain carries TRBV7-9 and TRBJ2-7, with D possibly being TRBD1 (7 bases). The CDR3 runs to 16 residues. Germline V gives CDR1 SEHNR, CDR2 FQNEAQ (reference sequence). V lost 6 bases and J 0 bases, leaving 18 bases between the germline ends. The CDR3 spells CASRGGEGAGSYEQYF. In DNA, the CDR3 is TGTGCCAGCAGGGGGGGTGAGGGGGCGGGCTCCTACGAGCAGTACTTC.

The CDR3 loop is CASSVGASGGAAFF. CDR3 DNA sequence: TGTGCCAGCAGCGTAGGGGCTAGCGGGGGGGCCGCATTCTTC. This chain connects TRBV9 to TRBJ2-1; the match to TRBD2 covers 12 bases. CDR3 size: 14 residues. V trimming: 0 bases; J trimming: 16 bases; junction bases outside the gene matches: 8. Germline values: CDR1 SGDLS, CDR2 YYNGEE.

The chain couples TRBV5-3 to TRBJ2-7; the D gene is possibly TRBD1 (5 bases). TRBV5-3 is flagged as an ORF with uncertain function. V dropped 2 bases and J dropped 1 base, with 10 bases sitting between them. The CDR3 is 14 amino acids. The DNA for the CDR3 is TGTGCCAGAAGCTTCACAGGTGATTCCTACGAGCAGTACTTC. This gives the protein CARSFTGDSYEQYF.

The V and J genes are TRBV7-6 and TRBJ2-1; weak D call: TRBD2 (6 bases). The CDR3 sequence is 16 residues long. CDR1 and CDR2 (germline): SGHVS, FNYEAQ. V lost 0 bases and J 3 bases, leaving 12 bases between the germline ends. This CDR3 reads CASSLAGADYYNEQFF. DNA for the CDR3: TGTGCCAGCAGCTTAGCCGGAGCGGACTACTACAATGAGCAGTTCTTC.

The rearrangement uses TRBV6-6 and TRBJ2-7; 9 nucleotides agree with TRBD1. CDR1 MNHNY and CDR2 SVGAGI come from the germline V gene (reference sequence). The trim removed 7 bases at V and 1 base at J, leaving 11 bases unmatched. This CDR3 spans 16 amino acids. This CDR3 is CASTPGPGQGSYEQYF. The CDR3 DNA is TGTGCCAGCACCCCAGGGCCGGGACAGGGATCCTACGAGCAGTACTTC.

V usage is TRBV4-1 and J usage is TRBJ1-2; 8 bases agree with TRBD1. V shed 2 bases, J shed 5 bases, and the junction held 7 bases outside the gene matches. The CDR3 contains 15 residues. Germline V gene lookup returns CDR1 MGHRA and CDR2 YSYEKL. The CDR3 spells CASSQLDRVDYGYTF. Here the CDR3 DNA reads TGCGCCAGCAGCCAACTGGACAGGGTGGATTATGGCTACACCTTC.

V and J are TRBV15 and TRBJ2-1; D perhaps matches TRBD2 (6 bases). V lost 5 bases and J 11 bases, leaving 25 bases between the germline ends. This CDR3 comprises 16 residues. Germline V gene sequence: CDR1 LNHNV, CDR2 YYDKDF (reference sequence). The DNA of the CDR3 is TGTGCCACCAGCGGGGATGCGGGTAAGTGGCGGGGCCAGCAGTTCTTC. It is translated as CATSGDAGKWRGQQFF.